This TCR beta chain was profiled in a study of cytomegalovirus exposure and HLA in healthy donors. It was with 60 Vbeta and 13 Jbeta primers that the PCR ran. This table comes from immunoSEQ multiplex PCR, and its TCRdb copy is limited to in-frame clones, with some not included. This table has 95,000 to 150,000 clones, roughly 78% appearing once. This CDR3 is 16 amino acids long. V shed 1 base and J 3 bases; nucleotides not matched to a gene: 9. Germline V gene sequence: CDR1 SGHTA, CDR2 FQGNSA. The gene calls are TRBV7-2 and TRBJ2-7, with TRBD2 identical over 7 bases. This sequence was found in a woman in her 30s in good health and CMV-seropositive. The sequenced sample consisted of PBMCs. The CDR3 sequence: CASSLGGGGNIYEQYF. CDR3 nucleotides: TGTGCCAGCAGCTTAGGTGGGGGGGGAAACATCTACGAGCAGTACTTC. Full variable domain (rest looked up from reference TRBV7-2 and TRBJ2-7): GAGVSQSPSNKVTEKGKDVELRCDPISGHTALYWYRQSLGQGLEFLIYFQGNSAPDKSGLPSDRFSAERTGGSVSTLTIQRTQQEDSAVYLCASSLGGGGNIYEQYFGPGTRLTVT.